A single sample is the source of the 29 T cell receptor beta chains below, sequenced in a study of cytomegalovirus exposure and HLA in healthy donors. Profiled with immunoSEQ multiplex PCR; TCRdb holds only in-frame clones, not every one. The table lists 100,000 or so clones, roughly 85% of them singletons. Input material: PBMCs. These receptors all stem from a man aged 18 to 30 in good health and CMV-seropositive.

V is TRBV18 and J is TRBJ2-7; 7 bases line up with TRBD1. This CDR3 is built from 13 residues. After removal of 3 bases from V and 2 bases from J, the junction contained 1 base not matched to a gene. From germline, CDR1 is KGHSH and CDR2 LQKENI. CDR3 loop: CASSPTGPYEQYV. The CDR3 bases are TGTGCCAGCTCACCGACAGGGCCCTACGAGCAGTACGTC.

This clone came up once. The rearrangement joins TRBV9 to TRBJ1-5; no clear D. This CDR3 contains 15 residues. V was cut by 0 bases and J by 6 bases, with 13 bases left in between. Germline V gene sequence: CDR1 SGDLS, CDR2 YYNGEE. This chain's CDR3 is CASSVDGEGSQPQHF. DNA for the CDR3: TGTGCCAGCAGCGTAGACGGAGAAGGTAGTCAGCCCCAGCATTTT. Supplemented by reference TRBV9 and TRBJ1-5, the full variable domain reads DSGVTQTPKHLITATGQRVTLRCSPRSGDLSVYWYQQSLDQGLQFLIQYYNGEERAKGNILERFSAQQFPDLHSELNLSSLELGDSALYFCASSVDGEGSQPQHFGDGTRLSIL.

The chain combines TRBV19 with TRBJ2-1; maybe TRBD2 (5 bases). V was clipped by 2 bases and J by 5 bases, with 19 bases between them. This CDR3 contains 17 residues. CDR1 is LNHDA and CDR2 is SQIVND in the germline V gene (reference sequence). This CDR3 is CASSISLGMEWDNEQFF. Here the CDR3 DNA reads TGTGCCAGTAGTATATCTCTCGGGATGGAGTGGGACAATGAGCAGTTCTTC.

This clone was seen only a few times. This sequence joins TRBV15 and TRBJ1-4; 11 bases are shared with TRBD1. The CDR3 extends over 16 amino acids. The V gene's germline CDR1 is LNHNV and CDR2 YYDKDF (reference sequence). Unmatched junction bases numbered 5, after V lost 1 base and J lost 7 bases. The CDR3 sequence: CATSRVRGQGGEKLFF. CDR3 sequence (DNA): TGTGCCACCAGCAGAGTACGGGGACAGGGGGGTGAAAAACTGTTTTTT.

The chain uses TRBV28 and TRBJ2-7; 12 bases align to TRBD2. The J segment lost 4 bases and the V segment lost 5 bases, leaving 3 bases of the junction unmatched. Germline V gene lookup returns CDR1 MDHEN and CDR2 SYDVKM. The CDR3 loop spans 14 amino acids. CDR3 sequence reads: CASSRTSGIYEQYF. CDR3 in DNA: TGTGCCAGCAGTCGGACTAGCGGGATTTACGAGCAGTACTTC.

The chain is built from TRBV6-1 and TRBJ2-7, with a weak D call TRBD1 (6 bases). The CDR3 sequence is 13 residues long. Looked up from germline, CDR1 is MNHNS and CDR2 is SASEGT. Trimming removed 1 base from V and 6 bases from J, with 10 bases in between. The CDR3 is CASSEDGRGEQYV. The CDR3 coding sequence is TGTGCCAGCAGTGAAGACGGCAGGGGCGAGCAGTACGTC.

This chain uses TRBV5-6 with TRBJ2-4; tentatively, D is TRBD1 (6 bases). CDR1 SGHDT and CDR2 YYEEEE come from the germline V gene. The V end was cut by 3 bases, the J end by 8 bases, with 15 bases between. This CDR3 spans 14 amino acids. CDR3 DNA: TGTGCCAGCAGCTCCTCCGGGACATATCACATTCAGTACTTC. As protein: CASSSSGTYHIQYF.

The chain recombines TRBV5-1 with TRBJ1-4, with D hard to call. The V gene lost 0 bases and the J gene lost 6 bases, with 6 bases spanning the gap. The germline V gene encodes CDR1 SGHRS and CDR2 YFSETQ. This CDR3 region has 13 residues. The CDR3 loop reads CASSLVPYEKLFF. The CDR3 DNA follows: TGCGCCAGCAGCTTGGTTCCCTATGAAAAACTGTTTTTT.

The chain couples TRBV7-8 to TRBJ2-4; TRBD2 matches at 11 bases. Germline V gene lookup returns CDR1 SGHVS and CDR2 FQNEAQ. The CDR3 covers 17 residues. Unmatched junction bases numbered 8, after V lost 1 base and J lost 6 bases. DNA for the CDR3: TGTGCCAGCAGCTTAGTGGCCCTAGCGGGAGGACGAAACATTCAGTACTTC. This translates into CASSLVALAGGRNIQYF.

With regard to this clone: Germline is not matched at one junction end, which may reflect a read error. This sequence joins TRBV27 and TRBJ2-3; TRBD1 is a possible D gene (6 bases). The CDR3 consists of 15 residues. Germline-derived CDR1 and CDR2 are MNHEY and SMNVEV (reference sequence). The CDR3 spells CVSSTIRGQIDTQYF. The DNA for the CDR3 is TGTGTCAGCAGTACAATTAGGGGACAAATAGATACGCAGTATTTT.

V gene TRBV6-6 combines with J gene TRBJ1-5, with 7 bases identical to TRBD1. Germline values: CDR1 MNHNY, CDR2 SVGAGI (reference sequence). V trimming: 2 bases; J trimming: 4 bases; junction bases outside the gene matches: 8. The CDR3 length is 16 residues. CDR3 DNA: TGTGCCAGCAGTTACGCCTGGGACAGCCGTAATCAGCCCCAGCATTTT. Encoded protein: CASSYAWDSRNQPQHF.

This chain connects TRBV10-3 to TRBJ2-1, with no clear D. CDR3 length: 14 amino acids. The V end lost 10 bases, the J end lost 8 bases, and 21 bases lay between the germline ends. The germline CDR1 and CDR2 sequences are ENHRY and SYGVKD. The DNA of the CDR3 is TGTGCCACCCGGCCCGGAGACCTGATGGATGAGCAGTTCTTC. Residues: CATRPGDLMDEQFF.

The chain uses TRBV5-1 and TRBJ1-1, with a weak D call TRBD1 (6 bases). The CDR3 loop spans 13 amino acids. V was shortened by 4 bases and J by 7 bases, with 14 bases between the two germline ends. Germline CDR1 reads SGHRS; CDR2 reads YFSETQ. The CDR3 reads CASSPGGAGEAFF. The CDR3 DNA sequence: TGCGCCAGCAGCCCGGGGGGGGCAGGTGAAGCTTTCTTT.

V gene TRBV15 combines with J gene TRBJ2-3; possibly TRBD2 for D (5 bases). The CDR3 totals 15 residues. Trimming shortened V by 1 base and J by 1 base, and 9 bases separated the two germline ends. Germline CDR1 is LNHNV and CDR2 is YYDKDF (reference sequence). In DNA, the CDR3 is TGTGCCACCAGCAGAGGAGAGGAGGGCACAGATACGCAGTATTTT. This encodes CATSRGEEGTDTQYF.

The chain joins TRBV19 to TRBJ1-1; 7 nucleotides line up with TRBD1. The V gene end was trimmed by 4 bases and the J gene end by 1 base; junction bases not matched to a gene: 6. The CDR3 has 15 residues. Per germline, CDR1 LNHDA and CDR2 SQIVND (reference sequence). In DNA form, the CDR3 reads TGTGCCAGTAGTACCCCGACAGGGACGAACACTGAAGCTTTCTTT. Its protein is CASSTPTGTNTEAFF.

V and J are TRBV2 and TRBJ2-7; tentatively, D is TRBD1 (5 bases). This CDR3 has 15 residues. V lost 6 bases to trimming and J lost 3 bases, with 18 bases between them. The V gene's germline CDR1 is SNHLY and CDR2 FYNNEI. CDR3 sequence reads: CASRAKQGGGYEQYF. In DNA form, the CDR3 reads TGTGCCAGCAGGGCGAAGCAGGGCGGTGGCTACGAGCAGTACTTC.

The J gene is TRBJ2-7, the V gene TRBV7-9; unclear D gene. The V end was cut by 4 bases, the J end by 0 bases, with 4 bases between. The V gene's germline CDR1 is SEHNR and CDR2 FQNEAQ (reference sequence). The CDR3 consists of 12 residues. CDR3 sequence: CASSSLSYEQYF. CDR3 coding DNA: TGTGCCAGCAGCTCCCTCTCCTACGAGCAGTACTTC.

The chain uses TRBV5-1 and TRBJ2-4, with 16 bases identical to TRBD2. V lost 3 bases to trimming and J lost 0 bases; unmatched junction nucleotides: 3. The CDR3 spans 18 residues. CDR1 and CDR2 (germline): SGHRS, YFSETQ. The CDR3 protein is CASSYGTSGRVAKNIQYF. Written as DNA, the CDR3 is TGCGCCAGCAGCTACGGGACTAGCGGGAGGGTAGCCAAAAACATTCAGTACTTC.

The rearrangement uses TRBV14 and TRBJ1-1, with 7 positions matching TRBD1. V trimming: 3 bases; J trimming: 3 bases; junction bases outside the gene matches: 4. Germline values: CDR1 SGHDN, CDR2 FVKESK. CDR3 size: 14 residues. The CDR3 loop reads CASSQITGDTEAFF. The CDR3, as DNA: TGTGCCAGCAGCCAGATCACAGGGGACACTGAAGCTTTCTTT.

J is TRBJ2-2 and V is TRBV11-3; D is possibly TRBD2 (6 bases). V was pared by 4 bases and J by 6 bases, with 9 bases between. CDR1 and CDR2 from the germline V gene are SGHNT and YENEEA. The CDR3 has 13 amino acids. The CDR3, as DNA: TGTGCCAGCAGCTATACTAGCCCCGGGGAGCTGTTTTTT. It encodes CASSYTSPGELFF. Filled out from reference TRBV11-3 and TRBJ2-2, the complete variable domain reads EAGVVQSPRYKIIEKKQPVAFWCNPISGHNTLYWYLQNLGQGPELLIRYENEEAVDDSQLPKDRFSAERLKGVDSTLKIQPAELGDSAVYLCASSYTSPGELFFGEGSRLTVL.

The chain joins TRBV28 to TRBJ2-7; the match to TRBD2 covers 8 bases. The germline CDR1 and CDR2 sequences are MDHEN and SYDVKM. This CDR3 is built from 14 residues. V was clipped by 3 bases and J by 6 bases; unmatched bases: 7. This CDR3 reads CASSFSGGRREQYF. The CDR3 DNA reads TGTGCCAGCAGTTTTTCGGGGGGGCGACGCGAGCAGTACTTC.

The DNA for the CDR3 is TGCAGCGTTGCTGGACAGTACTCCTACGAGCAGTACTTC. This translates into CSVAGQYSYEQYF. This chain links TRBV29-1 with TRBJ2-7; tentatively, D is TRBD1 (6 bases). Trimming left V 4 bases short and J 0 bases short, with 10 bases between. The CDR3 runs to 13 residues. Germline V gives CDR1 SQVTM, CDR2 ANQGSEA.

V gene TRBV5-4 combines with J gene TRBJ2-3, with a tentative D call TRBD1 (6 bases). Germline CDR1 SGHNT, CDR2 YYREEE (reference sequence). This CDR3 comprises 16 residues. Deletions cut 4 bases from V and 3 bases from J, with 18 bases between. CDR3 region: CASSTKQGMRTDTQYF. Written as DNA, the CDR3 is TGTGCCAGCAGCACTAAACAGGGTATGAGGACAGATACGCAGTATTTT.

The V and J genes are TRBV6-6 and TRBJ2-7, with 7 bases lining up with TRBD2. This CDR3 contains 16 residues. Germline loops: CDR1 MNHNY, CDR2 SVGAGI (reference sequence). With 0 bases clipped from V and 2 bases from J, the junction kept 7 bases outside the gene matches. The CDR3 nucleotides read TGTGCCAGCAGTTACTCCCGGGGGGTTGGTCCCTACGAGCAGTACGTC. Protein sequence: CASSYSRGVGPYEQYV.

The chain combines TRBV28 with TRBJ1-5; 7 bases line up with TRBD1. The CDR3 sequence is 16 residues long. The V and J ends lost 6 bases and 0 bases, in that order; junction bases with no gene match: 8. In germline, CDR1 is MDHEN, CDR2 SYDVKM. CDR3 in amino acids: CASRQGKVDSNQPQHF. CDR3 DNA: TGTGCCAGCAGACAGGGGAAGGTTGATAGCAATCAGCCCCAGCATTTT. Using reference TRBV28 and TRBJ1-5 for the parts outside the CDR3, the full variable domain is DVKVTQSSRYLVKRTGEKVFLECVQDMDHENMFWYRQDPGLGLRLIYFSYDVKMKEKGDIPEGYSVSREKKERFSLILESASTNQTSMYLCASRQGKVDSNQPQHFGDGTRLSIL.

The chain is built from TRBV27 and TRBJ1-1, with unresolved D. CDR3 length equals 14 residues. V lost 2 bases and J lost 2, with 9 bases in between. Germline CDR1 MNHEY, CDR2 SMNVEV (reference sequence). The CDR3 loop is CASSLGADNTEAFF. Here the CDR3 DNA reads TGTGCCAGCAGTTTAGGAGCGGATAACACTGAAGCTTTCTTT.

This clone has just one count. This rearrangement joins TRBV4-1 to TRBJ2-7; 10 bases align to TRBD2. This CDR3 is built from 17 residues. The ends lost 0 bases at V and 3 bases at J; junction bases unmatched: 8. Germline V gene sequence: CDR1 MGHRA, CDR2 YSYEKL. For the CDR3, the DNA is TGCGCCAGCAGCCAAGATCCGGGGTGGACTAGCGGCTACGAGCAGTACTTC. Amino acids: CASSQDPGWTSGYEQYF.

V is TRBV5-5 and J is TRBJ2-7; no definite D call. V lost 0 bases, J lost 2 bases, and 12 bases lay in between. The CDR3 is 15 amino acids. CDR1 and CDR2 from the germline V gene are SGHKS and YYEKEE (reference sequence). In DNA form, the CDR3 reads TGTGCCAGCAGCTTGGAAGGCGACACCACCTACGAGCAGTACTTC. Translated: CASSLEGDTTYEQYF.

This clone has a single count. In nucleotides, the CDR3 is TGCGCCAGCAGCTTAACCGGGACTAGTAACGAGCAGTACTTC. It is translated as CASSLTGTSNEQYF. The chain links TRBV5-1 to TRBJ2-7; 8 nucleotides align to TRBD2. This CDR3 region has 14 residues. V lost 2 bases and J lost 5; bases outside the gene matches: 6. The germline gives CDR1 SGHRS, CDR2 YFSETQ.